The rows below give T cell receptor beta chains drawn from one sample of a study of identical twins. TCRdb used MiXCR to reprocess the 5' RACE reads, holding one entry per CDR3 protein. The profile shows 700,000 or so distinct CDR3 sequences, 8% to 9% of them singletons. The sample also formed part of further work on yellow fever vaccine responses in identical twins.

The sequenced sample was PBMCs. The receptors derive from a woman between 18 and 29 years old in good health. Both conserved end residues are part of each CDR3. D genes are given only for firm matches. Where a row states a size, it is once, few, many or the class of an expanded clone; other rows omit it.

size	V	D	J	DNA	CDR3
.	TRBV4-1	.	TRBJ2-5	TGCGCCAGCAGCCCTCGGACACTCGGGAGCCAGTACTTC	CASSPRTLGSQYF
many	TRBV2	.	TRBJ1-1	TGTGCCAGCATGGTCGGGAACACTGAAGCTTTCTTT	CASMVGNTEAFF
.	TRBV6-6	.	TRBJ2-2	TGTGCCGGGGGGCGGGGAACCGAGGAGCTGTTTTTT	CAGGRGTEELFF
many	TRBV11-2	TRBD2	TRBJ2-1	TGTGCCAGCAGCCGGACTAGCGGGAGGGCTCATGAGCAGTTCTTC	CASSRTSGRAHEQFF
.	TRBV7-2	.	TRBJ2-3	TGTGCCAGCAGCCCCCGTCGTATCCGCACAGATACGCAGTATTTT	CASSPRRIRTDTQYF
.	TRBV5-6	TRBD1	TRBJ2-3	TGTGCCAGCAGCTTGAACCTCAACAGGGGTGATACGCAGTATTTT	CASSLNLNRGDTQYF
many	TRBV5-1	.	TRBJ2-7	TGCGCCAGCAGCCTGTCGGTTGGCTCCTACGAGCAGTACTTC	CASSLSVGSYEQYF
.	TRBV10-3	.	TRBJ2-7	TGTGCCATCAGTGAGTCTCGCTCCCCCTACGAGCAGTACTTC	CAISESRSPYEQYF
many	TRBV28	TRBD1	TRBJ2-3	TGTGCCAGCAGCAGAGACAGGGTCCCAGATACGCAGTATTTT	CASSRDRVPDTQYF
.	TRBV15	TRBD1	TRBJ2-1	TGTGCCACCGGACGAAGACAGGGGGGATACAATGAGCAGTTCTTC	CATGRRQGGYNEQFF
.	TRBV12-3/TRBV12-4	TRBD2	TRBJ2-7	TGTGCCAGCAGGTTAATACGACTAGCGGGGATACCCTACGAGCAGTACTTC	CASRLIRLAGIPYEQYF
.	TRBV3-1	.	TRBJ2-5	TGTGCCAGCAGTTTTTCCCGCTGGCAAGAGACCCAGTACTTC	CASSFSRWQETQYF
few	TRBV15	.	TRBJ2-5	TGTGCCACCAGCAGAGATCTAGAGGGCCCAGAGACCCAGTACTTC	CATSRDLEGPETQYF